Listed below are T cell receptor beta chains from one sample, sequenced in a study of blood T cell repertoires in COVID-19. This table comes from immunoSEQ multiplex PCR, and its TCRdb copy is limited to in-frame clones, with some not included. The sample lists under 200,000 clones, around 90% occurring once. The sequencing input was PBMCs or T cells enriched from blood (not recorded which). All receptors come from a woman aged 18 to 35 who had recovered from COVID-19. Both conserved end residues are part of each CDR3. The D gene is left open where the match is weak. Expanded clones are given a class, and other clones once, few, many or no size at all.

clone_size d_call j_call v_call cdr3_aa cdr3_nt
once . TRBJ1-2 TRBV25-1 CASGAGYGYTF TGTGCCAGCGGAGCTGGCTATGGCTACACCTTC
. TRBD2 TRBJ2-5 TRBV3-1/TRBV3-2 CASSLAGKETQYF TGTGCCAGCAGCCTAGCGGGGAAAGAGACCCAGTACTTC
. TRBD2 TRBJ2-7 TRBV11-2 CASSPSGGSYEQYF TGTGCCAGCAGCCCTAGCGGGGGATCCTACGAGCAGTACTTC
. TRBD2 TRBJ2-5 TRBV18 CATKGLAGDQETQYF TGTGCCACCAAAGGGCTAGCGGGGGACCAAGAGACCCAGTACTTC
. . TRBJ2-1 TRBV2 CASRRSSYNEQFF TGTGCCAGCAGGAGGAGCTCCTACAATGAGCAGTTCTTC
. . TRBJ1-1 TRBV5-1 CASSAGTNTEAFF TGCGCCAGCAGCGCCGGGACTAACACTGAAGCTTTCTTT
. TRBD2 TRBJ2-7 TRBV6-5 CASSAGLAAIYEQYF TGTGCCAGCAGCGCGGGACTAGCGGCTATCTACGAGCAGTACTTC
. TRBD1 TRBJ2-7 TRBV30 CAWSAPPDRGTYEQYF TGTGCCTGGAGTGCCCCCCCCGACAGGGGCACCTACGAGCAGTACTTC
. . TRBJ1-2 TRBV4-1 CASSQRDMGFPRPYGYTF TGCGCCAGCAGCCAAAGGGACATGGGCTTCCCTCGCCCCTATGGCTACACCTTC
. TRBD1 TRBJ1-5 TRBV19 CASGETGNNQPQHF TGTGCCAGTGGAGAGACAGGGAACAATCAGCCCCAGCATTTT
. . TRBJ2-7 TRBV5-4 CASSPAQGDEQYF TGTGCCAGCAGCCCGGCACAGGGCGACGAGCAGTACTTC
once . TRBJ1-3 TRBV24-1 CAAADSHSGNTIYF TGTGCCGCCGCAGACAGTCACTCTGGAAACACCATATATTTT
. . TRBJ2-2 TRBV19 CASSRYPGDTGELFF TGTGCCAGTAGTCGTTACCCCGGGGACACCGGGGAGCTGTTTTTT
few TRBD1 TRBJ1-2 TRBV3-1/TRBV3-2 CASSQEPQGAEGYTF TGTGCCAGCAGCCAAGAACCCCAGGGGGCGGAGGGCTACACCTTC
. . TRBJ2-7 TRBV9 CASSVEVQGGEQYF TGTGCCAGCAGCGTAGAGGTCCAGGGAGGCGAGCAGTACTTC
. . TRBJ1-3 TRBV27 CASSPDGLSGNTIYF TGTGCCAGCAGTCCGGACGGACTCTCTGGAAACACCATATATTTT
. TRBD1 TRBJ2-7 TRBV5-1 CASSSPDRDEQYF TGCGCCAGCAGCTCTCCGGACAGGGACGAGCAGTACTTC
. TRBD1 TRBJ1-1 TRBV3-1/TRBV3-2 CASSPWDSLNTEAFF TGTGCCAGCAGCCCTTGGGACAGTCTGAACACTGAAGCTTTCTTT
. . TRBJ2-3 TRBV5-6 CASSFRQGFTDTQYF TGTGCCAGCAGCTTTAGGCAGGGGTTCACAGATACGCAGTATTTT
. . TRBJ2-1 TRBV9 CASSPTRVGISNEQFF TGTGCCAGCAGCCCGACCCGGGTGGGTATTAGTAATGAGCAGTTCTTC
. . TRBJ1-2 TRBV5-4 CADPGYGYTF TGTGCCGACCCGGGTTACGGCTACACCTTC
few TRBD1 TRBJ1-4 TRBV7-9 CASSHPVAGGEEKLFF TGTGCCAGCAGCCACCCTGTTGCAGGGGGAGAGGAAAAACTGTTTTTT
. TRBD2 TRBJ2-7 TRBV5-1 CASSPQTSFYTTYEQYF TGCGCCAGCAGCCCGCAGACTAGCTTCTACACAACCTACGAGCAGTACTTC
. TRBD2 TRBJ2-3 TRBV15 CATSRAGGYGTDTQYF TGTGCCACCAGCAGAGCGGGGGGGTATGGCACAGATACGCAGTATTTT
. TRBD2 TRBJ2-3 TRBV30 CAWSGGADTQYF TGTGCCTGGAGCGGGGGGGCGGATACGCAGTATTTT
once TRBD1 TRBJ2-2 TRBV7-9 CASTLGAGGNTGELFF TGTGCCAGCACCCTCGGGGCAGGGGGCAACACCGGGGAGCTGTTTTTT
once . TRBJ2-7 TRBV29-1 CSVGTGYEQYF TGCAGCGTTGGCACAGGCTACGAGCAGTACTTC
. . TRBJ1-5 TRBV12-3/TRBV12-4 CASGQLNQPQHF TGTGCCAGCGGCCAGTTAAATCAGCCCCAGCATTTT
. TRBD1 TRBJ1-5 TRBV5-6 CASSHTGAGNQPQHF TGTGCCAGCAGCCATACAGGGGCCGGAAATCAGCCCCAGCATTTT
. TRBD1 TRBJ1-2 TRBV7-9 CASSLGVQGAALGVYTF TGTGCCAGCAGCCTCGGGGTACAGGGGGCCGCCCTGGGGGTCTACACCTTC
. TRBD2 TRBJ2-1 TRBV4-2 CASSQGQAGGTYNEQFF TGTGCCAGCAGCCAGGGTCAGGCGGGAGGAACCTACAATGAGCAGTTCTTC
. . TRBJ2-2 TRBV2 CASSPASRLTGELFF TGTGCCAGCAGTCCCGCTTCCAGACTCACCGGGGAGCTGTTTTTT